Included here is one T cell receptor (beta chain) sequence, with context. The data originate from a study of shared clonotypes between healthy human individuals. The CDR3 is 17 amino acids. CDR1 is SGHTS, CDR2 YDEGEE, per germline. V was trimmed by 1 base and J by 1 base, leaving 15 bases between them. Original processing methods: Filtering differed, since immunoSEQ gave only junction sequences and no quality scores. This table comes from immunoSEQ multiplex PCR, and its TCRdb copy is limited to in-frame clones, with some not included. V and J calls and clone size are given by that table; D and trimming were obtained from the DNA. The table shows some 2,500,000 clones, with roughly 93% occurring only once.

The rearrangement uses TRBV5-8 and TRBJ1-5; D not resolved. This TCR was sampled from a young man in good health. Some clones in this sample may be carry-over from other donors' samples. Sequenced sample: naive CD4+ T cells from PBMCs. The subset was: CD45RA+ positively selected. The CDR3 bases are TGTGCCAGCAGCTTGTGGAGGGCACGGGAAAGCAATCAGCCCCAGCATTTT. Its protein is CASSLWRARESNQPQHF.